One sample yielded the 2 T cell receptor beta chains listed below, sequenced in a study of blood T cell repertoires in COVID-19. TCRdb keeps only in-frame clones here, not all; method: immunoSEQ multiplex PCR. The repertoire holds 60,000 to 70,000 clones, with 75% to 95% as singletons. Sequenced input: peripheral blood. The receptor source for this set is a human donor with active COVID-19. The donor label of this sample is uncertain.

The J gene is TRBJ1-3, the V gene TRBV10-3; the match to TRBD1 covers 7 bases. The CDR3 covers 16 residues. The germline CDR1 and CDR2 sequences are ENHRY and SYGVKD. The trim removed 2 bases at V and 0 bases at J, leaving 4 bases unmatched. The CDR3 nucleotides are TGTGCCATCAGTGAGACAGGGGAGTACTCTGGAAACACCATATATTTT. Residues: CAISETGEYSGNTIYF.

The V gene is TRBV5-1, the J gene TRBJ2-7; maybe TRBD1 (6 bases). CDR3 length: 13 residues. V was shortened by 3 bases and J by 0 bases, with 7 bases between the two germline ends. The germline gives CDR1 SGHRS, CDR2 YFSETQ. Here the CDR3 reads CASSSTGSYEQYF. CDR3 in DNA: TGCGCCAGCAGCTCGACAGGCTCCTACGAGCAGTACTTC.